These 21 T cell receptor beta chains were sequenced from one sample in a study of regulatory T cells in long-lasting Graves disease. As to time point: persistent/refractory GD, antithyroid drugs over 5 years with positive TRAb. Extracted PBMC RNA gave rise to the TCR library. With iRepertoire HTBI primers and Arm-PCR of CDR3 regions, TCR beta libraries were built. TCRdb re-called the multiplex PCR reads with MiXCR, one entry per CDR3 protein. The sample records approximately 290,000 distinct CDR3 sequences, around a fifth being singletons. The input for sequencing was peripheral blood mononuclear cells (PBMCs), taken when the disease was refractory, from a patient treated with antithyroid drugs. The receptors shown here come from a female donor with Graves disease.

In its sample, this clonotype was seen many times. This sequence joins TRBV3-1 and TRBJ2-5; D unclear. The CDR3 is made up of 14 amino acids. The ends were cut back, 0 bases at V and 5 bases at J, with 10 bases in the middle. Germline lookup yields CDR1 LGHDT and CDR2 YNNKEL (reference sequence). Here the CDR3 reads CASSQDLSWETQYF. The CDR3 bases are TGTGCCAGCAGCCAAGATCTGAGCTGGGAGACCCAGTACTTC.

This clonotype appeared a few times. The CDR3 DNA reads as TGTGCCAGCAGCGGGTTTTCGGACAGATCCTACAATGAGCAGTTCTTC. Translating it yields CASSGFSDRSYNEQFF. This rearrangement joins TRBV5-8 to TRBJ2-1; D might be TRBD1 (6 bases). Trimming cost V 4 bases and J 1 base, with 15 bases left between them. The CDR3 is made up of 16 amino acids. The V gene's germline CDR1 is SGHTS and CDR2 YDEGEE.

This clonotype was seen more than once but under ten times. Here the CDR3 reads CASSVATGYYGYTF. CDR3 sequence (DNA): TGTGCCAGCAGCGTAGCTACGGGTTACTATGGCTACACCTTC. The chain employs TRBV9 and TRBJ1-2, with D hard to call. CDR3 size: 14 residues. V lost 0 bases and J 3 bases, leaving 9 bases between the germline ends. CDR1 is SGDLS and CDR2 is YYNGEE in the germline V gene.

This clonotype showed up many times. The chain couples TRBV7-2 to TRBJ2-5, with a possible D match to TRBD2 (6 bases). V dropped 5 bases and J dropped 5 bases, with 15 bases sitting between them. The CDR3 spans 14 residues. Germline V gives CDR1 SGHTA, CDR2 FQGNSA. Written as DNA, the CDR3 is TGTGCCAGCAGCCAAGGGACGGCGGGGGAGACCCAGTACTTC. It is translated as CASSQGTAGETQYF.

This clonotype was counted only a few times. The chain couples TRBV10-2 to TRBJ2-7, with 9 nucleotides matching TRBD1. Germline assignment: CDR1 WSHSY and CDR2 SAAADI. V shed 2 bases and J 6 bases; nucleotides not matched to a gene: 5. CDR3 length equals 14 residues. The CDR3 here is CASSETGQGSEQYF. The DNA of the CDR3 is TGCGCCAGCAGTGAGACCGGACAGGGGAGCGAGCAGTACTTC.

The rearrangement joins TRBV7-9 to TRBJ2-1; tentatively, D is TRBD2 (5 bases). CDR3 length: 17 amino acids. Germline V gives CDR1 SEHNR, CDR2 FQNEAQ (reference sequence). Deletions cut 1 base from V and 1 base from J, with 14 bases between. The CDR3 loop reads CASSLGLLGGSYNEQFF. The DNA for the CDR3 is TGTGCCAGCAGCTTAGGCCTCCTCGGCGGGTCCTACAATGAGCAGTTCTTC.

Ten or more counts support this clonotype. The rearrangement uses TRBV28 and TRBJ2-7; 10 bases are a match to TRBD1. This CDR3 region has 16 residues. The germline V gene has CDR1 MDHEN and CDR2 SYDVKM. Trimming cost V 6 bases and J 0 bases; bases outside gene matches: 8. CDR3 nucleotides: TGTGCCAGCAGGGCTCCCTGGACAGGGGGCTCCTACGAGCAGTACTTC. It codes for CASRAPWTGGSYEQYF.

The chain carries TRBV6-2 or TRBV6-3 and TRBJ1-1; 8 nucleotides align to TRBD1. The length of the CDR3 is 15 residues. The germline V gene has CDR1 MNHEY and CDR2 SVGEGT. The trim removed 7 bases at V and 4 bases at J, leaving 11 bases unmatched. The CDR3 DNA is TGTGCCAGCACCCGACAGGGGAGCTCGGTCACTGAAGCTTTCTTT. As protein: CASTRQGSSVTEAFF.

This clonotype was observed many times. The chain combines TRBV28 with TRBJ2-1, with 7 bases that match TRBD2. The CDR3 totals 15 residues. CDR1 is MDHEN, CDR2 SYDVKM, per germline. The V and J ends lost 6 bases and 3 bases, in that order; junction bases with no gene match: 8. The CDR3 here is CASSRAGTNYNEQFF. The CDR3 DNA sequence: TGTGCCAGCAGCCGAGCGGGAACAAACTACAATGAGCAGTTCTTC.

The rearrangement links TRBV5-6 to TRBJ2-5; maybe TRBD1 (5 bases). CDR3 length: 15 residues. Between the trimmed V and J ends, which lost 3 bases and 3 bases, there was a span of 15 bases. The germline CDR1 and CDR2 sequences are SGHDT and YYEEEE. DNA of the CDR3: TGTGCCAGCAGCTCAACTCAGGGAATTAAAGAGACCCAGTACTTC. It specifies CASSSTQGIKETQYF.

This clonotype was observed many times. CDR3 DNA sequence: TGCGCCAGCAGTGAAGGGACTAGCGCCGGGGAGCTGTTTTTT. This codes for CASSEGTSAGELFF. The chain recombines TRBV10-1 with TRBJ2-2; 10 nucleotides line up with TRBD2. The CDR3 runs 14 residues. Per the germline V gene, CDR1 is WNHNN and CDR2 is SYGVQD (reference sequence). V dropped 3 bases and J dropped 6; count of bases not matched to a gene: 1.

About this clonotype itself: A read error may explain this, as a much larger clone is one base away. The chain carries TRBV15 and TRBJ2-5; D might be TRBD2 (5 bases). Germline V gives CDR1 LNHNV, CDR2 YYDKDF (reference sequence). The CDR3 covers 15 residues. The V and J ends lost 3 bases and 3 bases respectively, with 14 bases between them. The chain's CDR3 is CATSSFGRVEETQYF. The DNA for the CDR3 is TGTGCCACCAGCAGCTTTGGGCGGGTTGAAGAGACCCAGTACTTC.

V gene TRBV13 combines with J gene TRBJ1-4; D is unresolved. Deletions cut 3 bases from V and 8 bases from J, with 13 bases between. Germline lookup yields CDR1 PRHDT and CDR2 FYEKMQ (reference sequence). This CDR3 region has 14 residues. The chain's CDR3 is CASSFSPLREKLFF. DNA of the CDR3: TGTGCCAGCAGCTTCTCCCCCTTGCGCGAAAAACTGTTTTTT.

This clonotype has at least ten counts. This chain links TRBV6-1 with TRBJ2-5, with D maybe TRBD2 (6 bases). The germline V gene encodes CDR1 MNHNS and CDR2 SASEGT. Between the trimmed V and J ends, which lost 7 bases and 1 base, there was a span of 10 bases. This CDR3 has 13 residues. CDR3: CASKASAQETQYF. The CDR3 DNA reads as TGTGCCAGCAAGGCTAGCGCCCAAGAGACCCAGTACTTC.

This clonotype was seen at least ten times. V gene TRBV7-6 combines with J gene TRBJ2-7, with a tentative D call TRBD1 (6 bases). The CDR3 sequence is 14 residues long. Germline V gives CDR1 SGHVS, CDR2 FNYEAQ. V shed 1 base and J shed 7 bases, with 14 bases lying between them. The CDR3 is CASSLGDTGREQYF. The CDR3 DNA sequence: TGTGCCAGCAGCTTAGGTGATACAGGGCGGGAGCAGTACTTC. Variable domain in full (rest from reference TRBV7-6 and TRBJ2-7): GAGVSQSPRYKVTKRGQDVALRCDPISGHVSLYWYRQALGQGPEFLTYFNYEAQQDKSGLPNDRFSAERPEGSISTLTIQRTEQRDSAMYRCASSLGDTGREQYFGPGTRLTVT.

This clonotype turned up a few times. V and J are TRBV6-5 and TRBJ2-7; 8 positions agree with TRBD2. In germline, CDR1 is MNHEY, CDR2 SVGAGI. Trimming took 0 bases from V and 1 from J; bases not matched to a gene: 5. The CDR3 covers 16 residues. CDR3: CASSYSTSGGSYEQYF. The CDR3 DNA reads TGTGCCAGCAGTTACTCTACTAGCGGAGGATCCTACGAGCAGTACTTC.

This clonotype was detected many times. The chain has TRBV27 and TRBJ1-1, with 7 bases lining up with TRBD1. V was pared by 8 bases and J by 5 bases, with 8 bases of the junction left unmatched. The germline gives CDR1 MNHEY, CDR2 SMNVEV (reference sequence). The CDR3 contains 13 residues. This CDR3 reads CASFSGGYTEAFF. The DNA for the CDR3 is TGTGCCAGCTTCTCAGGGGGGTATACTGAAGCTTTCTTT.

This clonotype was observed many times. The rearrangement uses TRBV7-2 and TRBJ1-2; D is unclear. This CDR3 region has 17 residues. V lost 7 bases, J lost 2 bases, and 23 bases lay in between. CDR1 SGHTA and CDR2 FQGNSA come from the germline V gene. The CDR3: CASNPPGRITGNYGYTF. CDR3 nucleotide sequence: TGTGCCAGCAACCCACCGGGTCGGATAACGGGAAACTATGGCTACACCTTC.

At least ten counts were recorded for this clonotype. The junction does not match germline at one end; this may be a read error. The chain couples TRBV7-2 to TRBJ2-5; 9 nucleotides agree with TRBD2. Germline V gene sequence: CDR1 SGHTA, CDR2 FQGNSA. The CDR3 is 14 residues long. The CDR3 nucleotides read TGTGCTAGCAGCTCCACTAGCGGGCAAGAGACCCAGTACTTC. This sequence encodes CASSSTSGQETQYF.

The chain employs TRBV19 and TRBJ1-2; the D is unclear. CDR3 length equals 14 residues. From germline, CDR1 is LNHDA and CDR2 SQIVND (reference sequence). With 7 bases removed from V and 7 bases from J, the gap between germline ends came to 19 bases. The CDR3 here is CASNDEGFWSGYTF. The CDR3 DNA reads TGTGCCAGTAACGATGAAGGGTTTTGGAGTGGCTACACCTTC. Full variable domain (missing parts from reference TRBV19 and TRBJ1-2): DGGITQSPKYLFRKEGQNVTLSCEQNLNHDAMYWYRQDPGQGLRLIYYSQIVNDFQKGDIAEGYSVSREKKESFPLTVTSAQKNPTAFYLCASNDEGFWSGYTFGSGTRLTVV.

This clonotype was seen a handful of times. The chain is built from TRBV27 and TRBJ2-7; a possible D gene is TRBD1 (8 bases). CDR1 and CDR2 (germline): MNHEY, SMNVEV (reference sequence). V lost 5 bases and J 0 bases, leaving 17 bases between the germline ends. The CDR3 consists of 16 residues. The CDR3 protein is CASSPGQGLLSYEQYF. In DNA, the CDR3 is TGTGCCAGCAGTCCTGGACAGGGACTACTCTCCTACGAGCAGTACTTC.